The 31 T cell receptor beta chains in this list originate from one sample, sequenced in a study of shared clonotypes between healthy human individuals. Some clones are missing from TCRdb's copy, which holds only in-frame ones; the method was immunoSEQ multiplex PCR. The sample has 1,400,000 or so clones, approximately 98.5% seen once. The sample consisted of naive CD4+ T cells sorted from blood. Subset here: CD45RA+ positively selected. Every receptor here comes from a man aged 25 to 40 in good health.

As to this clone: Other nucleotide sequences in the sample specify the same CDR3. The V call is TRBV15, the J call TRBJ2-7; TRBD2 agrees at 9 bases. The CDR3 is 14 residues long. Germline CDR1 reads LNHNV; CDR2 reads YYDKDF (reference sequence). Losses at the gene ends were 1 base for V and 4 bases for J; bases not matched to a gene: 2. CDR3 protein: CATSRVLAGYEQYF. The DNA of the CDR3 is TGTGCCACCAGCAGAGTCCTAGCGGGATACGAGCAGTACTTC.

This clone was picked up one time. The chain employs TRBV10-1 and TRBJ1-1; tentative D call: TRBD1 (6 bases). This CDR3 has 15 amino acids. Germline-derived CDR1 and CDR2 are WNHNN and SYGVQD (reference sequence). V lost 2 bases to trimming and J lost 0 bases, with 10 bases between them. The DNA for the CDR3 is TGCGCCAGCAGTGAGAATGGACAGATGAACACTGAAGCTTTCTTT. It translates to CASSENGQMNTEAFF.

This clone was observed once. The genes are TRBV11-2 and TRBJ2-2, with D hard to call. This CDR3 is 13 amino acids long. The germline V and J ends were trimmed by 5 bases and 3 bases, with 7 bases remaining between them. Germline CDR1 reads SGHAT; CDR2 reads FQNNGV. CDR3 sequence (DNA): TGTGCCAGCAGCCCAGAGTACACCGGGGAGCTGTTTTTT. Its protein is CASSPEYTGELFF.

As for this clone: Other DNA sequences in the same sample also yield this CDR3. The rearrangement links TRBV28 to TRBJ2-7, with D uncertain. Trimming pared 4 bases from V and 4 bases from J, leaving 8 bases between. Germline V gives CDR1 MDHEN, CDR2 SYDVKM. This CDR3 is built from 12 residues. CDR3 nucleotides: TGTGCCAGCAGTTCCGTAGGTTACGAGCAGTACTTC. It yields the protein CASSSVGYEQYF.

The CDR3 nucleotides read TGTGCCAGCTCAGATCTAGGTTACGAGCAGTACTTC. The encoded protein is CASSDLGYEQYF. J is TRBJ2-7 and V is TRBV18, with D hard to call. CDR3 length: 12 amino acids. V was trimmed by 5 bases and J by 4 bases, leaving 9 bases between them. CDR1 is KGHSH and CDR2 is LQKENI in the germline V gene. Complete variable domain (other parts from reference TRBV18 and TRBJ2-7): NAGVMQNPRHLVRRRGQEARLRCSPMKGHSHVYWYRQLPEEGLKFMVYLQKENIIDESGMPKERFSAEFPKEGPSILRIQQVVRGDSAAYFCASSDLGYEQYFGPGTRLTVT.

V is TRBV7-2 and J is TRBJ2-1; D uncertain. The CDR3 has 12 residues. Germline V gene lookup returns CDR1 SGHTA and CDR2 FQGNSA. V lost 5 bases and J 3 bases, leaving 5 bases between the germline ends. The CDR3 DNA sequence: TGTGCCAGCAGCAATCTCTACAATGAGCAGTTCTTC. It yields the protein CASSNLYNEQFF.

As concerns this clone: Other nucleotide sequences in the sample specify the same CDR3. This rearrangement joins TRBV19 to TRBJ2-7, with TRBD2 matching over 9 bases. This CDR3 region has 14 residues. J lost 4 bases, V lost 3 bases, and 4 bases had no gene match. Germline V gene sequence: CDR1 LNHDA, CDR2 SQIVND (reference sequence). This CDR3 is CASSIVAGGYEQYF. The CDR3 nucleotides are TGTGCCAGTAGTATTGTGGCGGGAGGGTACGAGCAGTACTTC.

The rearrangement joins TRBV7-9 to TRBJ1-2; weak D call: TRBD1 (5 bases). Germline assignment: CDR1 SEHNR and CDR2 FQNEAQ (reference sequence). V lost 8 bases, J lost 8 bases, and 9 bases lay in between. CDR3 length equals 10 residues. In DNA form, the CDR3 reads TGTGCCAGCGGGGGAAGGGGCTACACCTTC. Its protein product is CASGGRGYTF.

The chain couples TRBV4-3 to TRBJ1-2; TRBD1 agrees at 7 bases. V lost 3 bases, J lost 4 bases, and 14 bases stayed unmatched. Looked up from germline, CDR1 is LGHNA and CDR2 is YSLEER. This CDR3 is 17 amino acids long. Here the CDR3 DNA reads TGCGCCAGCAGCCAGGATCCTTCGAGACAGGGCATCTATGGCTACACCTTC. Amino acids: CASSQDPSRQGIYGYTF.

The chain recombines TRBV5-4 with TRBJ1-1; D remains ambiguous. Trimming took 4 bases from V and 0 from J, leaving 7 bases between them. The CDR3 is made up of 13 amino acids. The germline CDR1 and CDR2 sequences are SGHNT and YYREEE (reference sequence). CDR3 sequence: CASSVKMNTEAFF. The CDR3 DNA sequence: TGTGCCAGCAGCGTGAAGATGAACACTGAAGCTTTCTTT.

The V and J genes are TRBV19 and TRBJ2-2; D unclear. This CDR3 contains 14 residues. Trimming cost V 7 bases and J 4 bases, with 13 bases left between them. Germline CDR1 is LNHDA and CDR2 is SQIVND (reference sequence). This chain's CDR3 is CASMPRRATGELFF. In DNA form, the CDR3 reads TGTGCCAGTATGCCCCGACGGGCCACCGGGGAGCTGTTTTTT.

This chain connects TRBV29-1 to TRBJ2-7; TRBD1 agrees at 10 bases. This CDR3 contains 14 residues. J lost 3 bases, V lost 7 bases, and 9 bases had no gene match. Germline CDR1 reads SQVTM; CDR2 reads ANQGSEA. Written as DNA, the CDR3 is TGCAGCGCCGCCGGGACAGGGGTCGGCTACGAGCAGTACTTC. It specifies CSAAGTGVGYEQYF.

The rearrangement uses TRBV27 and TRBJ2-7; 7 positions match TRBD2. V was clipped by 5 bases and J by 10 bases; unmatched bases: 11. In germline, CDR1 is MNHEY, CDR2 SMNVEV (reference sequence). This CDR3 is built from 13 residues. As DNA, the CDR3 is TGTGCCAGCAGTATGTGGACTAGTACTCCACAGTACTTC. The encoded protein is CASSMWTSTPQYF.

The chain recombines TRBV11-2 with TRBJ2-7; TRBD2 matches at 9 bases. V shed 5 bases and J 5 bases; nucleotides not matched to a gene: 22. From germline, CDR1 is SGHAT and CDR2 FQNNGV. The CDR3 runs to 19 residues. The CDR3 sequence: CASSPRYPGGRAFLNEQYF. The CDR3 coding sequence is TGTGCCAGCAGCCCCAGGTATCCCGGCGGGAGGGCCTTCTTGAACGAGCAGTACTTC.

On this clone: This sample includes further DNA sequences coding for the same CDR3. The chain is built from TRBV5-4 and TRBJ1-1; D gene uncertain. Germline V gene sequence: CDR1 SGHNT, CDR2 YYREEE (reference sequence). CDR3 size: 13 residues. Trimming left V 0 bases short and J 1 base short, with 4 bases between. The CDR3 loop is CASSLATNTEAFF. The DNA of the CDR3 is TGTGCCAGCAGCTTGGCAACGAACACTGAAGCTTTCTTT.

The genes are TRBV5-4 and TRBJ1-1; D is undetermined. This CDR3 spans 18 amino acids. Germline loops: CDR1 SGHNT, CDR2 YYREEE (reference sequence). V shed 4 bases and J shed 0 bases, with 22 bases lying between them. This chain's CDR3 is CASSRGLKVLTLNTEAFF. CDR3 DNA: TGTGCCAGCAGCCGAGGCCTAAAGGTCCTTACCCTGAACACTGAAGCTTTCTTT.

Only one count was recorded for this clone. Other nucleotide sequences from this sample produce the same CDR3. The rearrangement links TRBV25-1 to TRBJ2-3, with D unresolved. The CDR3 loop spans 14 amino acids. The V gene lost 4 bases and the J gene lost 0 bases, with 8 bases spanning the gap. The germline gives CDR1 MGHDK, CDR2 SYGVNS. The CDR3 DNA sequence: TGTGCCAGCAGTGGACCGACTAGCACAGATACGCAGTATTTT. This sequence encodes CASSGPTSTDTQYF.

The genes are TRBV15 and TRBJ1-2; D is ambiguous. This CDR3 has 12 residues. CDR1 and CDR2 (germline): LNHNV, YYDKDF (reference sequence). The ends were cut back, 0 bases at V and 8 bases at J, with 7 bases in the middle. CDR3: CATSRDRAGYTF. In DNA form, the CDR3 reads TGTGCCACCAGCAGAGATAGGGCCGGCTACACCTTC.

In DNA, the CDR3 is TGTGCCAGCAGCCCGAGGGACAGGGGGCTTACAGATACGCAGTATTTT. Protein product: CASSPRDRGLTDTQYF. The rearrangement links TRBV7-8 to TRBJ2-3; 12 positions agree with TRBD1. The CDR3 extends over 16 amino acids. Unmatched junction bases numbered 6, after V lost 5 bases and J lost 3 bases. From germline, CDR1 is SGHVS and CDR2 FQNEAQ.

The chain is built from TRBV6-1 and TRBJ1-1; D gene uncertain. V lost 6 bases, J lost 3 bases, and 5 bases lay in between. The V gene's germline CDR1 is MNHNS and CDR2 SASEGT. The CDR3 contains 11 residues. CDR3 sequence: CASRGYTEAFF. DNA for the CDR3: TGTGCCAGCAGGGGGTACACTGAAGCTTTCTTT.

This chain uses TRBV19 with TRBJ2-3; D is unresolved. Germline CDR1 is LNHDA and CDR2 is SQIVND (reference sequence). The CDR3 consists of 17 residues. The ends were cut back, 7 bases at V and 0 bases at J, with 20 bases in the middle. CDR3 residues: CASTPLGRATSTDTQYF. The CDR3 DNA sequence: TGTGCCAGTACCCCCCTTGGAAGGGCTACTAGCACAGATACGCAGTATTTT.

This rearrangement joins TRBV4-3 to TRBJ2-2; D is perhaps TRBD1 (6 bases). Germline CDR1 and CDR2: LGHNA and YSLEER. Trimming cost V 4 bases and J 4 bases, with 16 bases left between them. This CDR3 region has 16 residues. The DNA of the CDR3 is TGCGCCAGCAGCCGGCGGACAGCCAGGACCACCGGGGAGCTGTTTTTT. It yields the protein CASSRRTARTTGELFF.

The V gene is TRBV7-2, the J gene TRBJ2-7; D is undetermined. Trimming pared 3 bases from V and 7 bases from J, leaving 7 bases between. Germline CDR1 is SGHTA and CDR2 is FQGNSA. The CDR3 has 11 residues. The CDR3 bases are TGTGCCAGCAGCTTCAAGCAAGAGCAGTACTTC. This gives the protein CASSFKQEQYF.

The chain recombines TRBV7-8 with TRBJ1-2; 9 nucleotides agree with TRBD1. V was pared by 5 bases and J by 0 bases, with 7 bases of the junction left unmatched. CDR1 SGHVS and CDR2 FQNEAQ come from the germline V gene. The length of the CDR3 is 16 residues. As DNA, the CDR3 is TGTGCCAGCAGCCCGACAGGGGGGAGAGCTAACTATGGCTACACCTTC. It encodes CASSPTGGRANYGYTF.

The V call is TRBV7-6, the J call TRBJ2-1; 11 nucleotides agree with TRBD2. CDR3 length: 18 amino acids. V dropped 5 bases and J dropped 9; count of bases not matched to a gene: 18. Looked up from germline, CDR1 is SGHVS and CDR2 is FNYEAQ. The chain's CDR3 is CASSPNFYSGRAWGEQFF. DNA of the CDR3: TGTGCCAGCAGCCCAAACTTTTATAGCGGGAGGGCCTGGGGTGAGCAGTTCTTC.

The V call is TRBV15, the J call TRBJ2-3; 9 bases are a match to TRBD2. The CDR3 has 16 amino acids. After removal of 7 bases from V and 6 bases from J, the junction contained 14 bases not matched to a gene. The germline V gene encodes CDR1 LNHNV and CDR2 YYDKDF (reference sequence). In DNA, the CDR3 is TGTGCCACCACCCCGCGGGCGGGAGGGCCATCGGATACGCAGTATTTT. It codes for CATTPRAGGPSDTQYF.

This sequence joins TRBV9 and TRBJ2-5; unclear D gene. The length of the CDR3 is 14 residues. The germline V gene encodes CDR1 SGDLS and CDR2 YYNGEE. Between the trimmed V and J ends, which lost 0 bases and 3 bases, there was a span of 9 bases. CDR3 DNA: TGTGCCAGCAGCGTAGCTGGAAGGGAAGAGACCCAGTACTTC. Translated: CASSVAGREETQYF.

This chain connects TRBV19 to TRBJ2-7; TRBD2 is a possible D gene (6 bases). Germline assignment: CDR1 LNHDA and CDR2 SQIVND (reference sequence). The CDR3 has 13 amino acids. V was pared by 0 bases and J by 5 bases, with 8 bases between. CDR3 DNA sequence: TGTGCCAGTAGTATAGAAGGAGGGGACGAGCAGTACTTC. This gives the protein CASSIEGGDEQYF.

The V and J genes are TRBV4-3 and TRBJ2-7; D gene ambiguous. Germline V gene data show CDR1 as LGHNA and CDR2 as YSLEER. V was trimmed by 0 bases and J by 2 bases, leaving 14 bases between them. The CDR3 contains 16 residues. The CDR3 loop is CASSQDLLPLAYEQYF. The DNA of the CDR3 is TGCGCCAGCAGCCAAGATCTCCTGCCCCTAGCCTACGAGCAGTACTTC.

The chain is built from TRBV5-4 and TRBJ2-1, with 9 bases matching TRBD2. This CDR3 region has 12 residues. Germline assignment: CDR1 SGHNT and CDR2 YYREEE (reference sequence). V lost 9 bases and J lost 5; bases outside the gene matches: 3. CDR3 sequence reads: CAIVAGDNEQFF. CDR3 nucleotides: TGTGCCATAGTAGCGGGGGACAATGAGCAGTTCTTC. Supplemented by reference TRBV5-4 and TRBJ2-1, the full variable domain reads ETGVTQSPTHLIKTRGQQVTLRCSSQSGHNTVSWYQQALGQGPQFIFQYYREEENGRGNFPPRFSGLQFPNYSSELNVNALELDDSALYLCAIVAGDNEQFFGPGTRLTVL.

J is TRBJ1-2 and V is TRBV25-1; D possibly corresponds to TRBD1 (5 bases). V was pared by 3 bases and J by 1 base, with 21 bases between. This CDR3 is 18 amino acids long. Germline lookup yields CDR1 MGHDK and CDR2 SYGVNS. This chain's CDR3 is CASSEGVGAAGGNYGYTF. The CDR3 nucleotides are TGTGCCAGCAGTGAGGGTGTGGGAGCAGCTGGGGGTAACTATGGCTACACCTTC.